The source of this TCR beta chain is a study of PD-L1 blockade in urothelial cancer. Each PCR received spiked synthetic TCR analog templates. FFPE tumors had their DNA quantified with amplified housekeeping genes. TCRdb's table, derived via immunoSEQ multiplex PCR, lists solely in-frame clones and lacks some. The table records fewer than 45,000 clones, 35% to 40% of them present only once. The CDR3 consists of 12 residues. Germline V CDR1 and CDR2: SGDLS, YYNGEE. V lost 5 bases and J lost 5, with 10 bases in between. The chain employs TRBV9 and TRBJ1-2; D is ambiguous. The receptor's source is a man between 60 and 75 years old with urothelial cancer. Sequenced material: tumor tissue, taken before atezolizumab (anti-PD-L1) treatment. The CDR3: CASRLNPYGYTF. The CDR3 DNA sequence: TGTGCCAGCAGGTTAAATCCTTATGGCTACACCTTC.